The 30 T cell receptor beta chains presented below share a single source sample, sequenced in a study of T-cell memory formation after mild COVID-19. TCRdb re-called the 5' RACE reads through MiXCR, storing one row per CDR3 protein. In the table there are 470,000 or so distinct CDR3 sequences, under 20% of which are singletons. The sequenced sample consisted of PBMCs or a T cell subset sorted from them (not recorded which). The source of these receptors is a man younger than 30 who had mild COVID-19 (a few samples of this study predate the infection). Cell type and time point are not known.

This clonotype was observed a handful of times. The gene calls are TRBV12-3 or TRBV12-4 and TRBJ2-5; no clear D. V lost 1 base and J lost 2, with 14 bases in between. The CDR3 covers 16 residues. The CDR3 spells CASSLVPSRRQETQYF. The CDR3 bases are TGTGCCAGCAGTTTAGTTCCCAGCCGGCGGCAAGAGACCCAGTACTTC.

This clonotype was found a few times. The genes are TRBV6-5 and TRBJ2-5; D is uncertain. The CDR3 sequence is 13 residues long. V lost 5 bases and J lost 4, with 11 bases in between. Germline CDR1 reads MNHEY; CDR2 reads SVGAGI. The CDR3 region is CASSVRSAETQYF. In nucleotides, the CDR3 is TGTGCCAGCAGTGTTCGATCGGCAGAGACCCAGTACTTC.

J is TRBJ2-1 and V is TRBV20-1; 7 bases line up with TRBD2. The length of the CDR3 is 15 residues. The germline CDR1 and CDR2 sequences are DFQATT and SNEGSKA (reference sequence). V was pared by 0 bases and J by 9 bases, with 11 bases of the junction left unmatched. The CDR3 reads CSARDLGGGAAEQFF. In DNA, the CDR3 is TGCAGTGCTAGAGATCTGGGGGGGGGAGCGGCTGAGCAGTTCTTC.

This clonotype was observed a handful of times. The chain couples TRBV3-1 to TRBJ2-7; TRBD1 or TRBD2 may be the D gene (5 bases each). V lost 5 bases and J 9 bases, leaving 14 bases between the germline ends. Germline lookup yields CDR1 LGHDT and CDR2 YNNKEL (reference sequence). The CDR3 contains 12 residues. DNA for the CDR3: TGTGCCAGCAGCTCGAGGGGACCGGGGCAGTACTTC. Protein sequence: CASSSRGPGQYF.

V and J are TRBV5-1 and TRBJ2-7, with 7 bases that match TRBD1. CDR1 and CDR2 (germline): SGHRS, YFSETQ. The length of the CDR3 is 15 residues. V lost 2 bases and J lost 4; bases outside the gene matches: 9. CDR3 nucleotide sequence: TGCGCCAGCAGCTTAATTCCGGGACAGACTTACGAGCAGTACGTC. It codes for CASSLIPGQTYEQYV.

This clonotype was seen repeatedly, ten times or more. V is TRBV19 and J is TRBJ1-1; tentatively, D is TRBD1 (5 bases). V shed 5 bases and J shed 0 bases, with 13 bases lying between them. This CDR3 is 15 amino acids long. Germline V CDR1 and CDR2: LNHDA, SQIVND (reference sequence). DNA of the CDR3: TGTGCCAGTAGTTCTCAGGGAGGCCTGAACACTGAAGCTTTCTTT. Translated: CASSSQGGLNTEAFF.

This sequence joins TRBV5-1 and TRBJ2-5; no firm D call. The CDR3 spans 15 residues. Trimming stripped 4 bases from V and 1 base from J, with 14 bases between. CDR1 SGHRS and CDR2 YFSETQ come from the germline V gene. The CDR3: CASSPHGAPQETQYF. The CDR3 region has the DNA TGCGCCAGCAGCCCCCATGGCGCACCCCAAGAGACCCAGTACTTC.

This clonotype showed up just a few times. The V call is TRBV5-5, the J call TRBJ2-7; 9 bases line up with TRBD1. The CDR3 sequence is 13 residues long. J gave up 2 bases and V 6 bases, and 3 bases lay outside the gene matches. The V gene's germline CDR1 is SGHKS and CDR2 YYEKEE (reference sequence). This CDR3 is CASIGTGPYEQYV. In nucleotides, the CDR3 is TGTGCCAGCATCGGGACAGGGCCCTACGAGCAGTACGTC.

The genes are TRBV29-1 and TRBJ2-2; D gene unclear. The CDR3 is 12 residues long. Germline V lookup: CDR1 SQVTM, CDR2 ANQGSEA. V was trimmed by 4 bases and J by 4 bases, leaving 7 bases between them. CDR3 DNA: TGCAGCGTTGTTAGGGTCACCGGGGAGCTGTTTTTT. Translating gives CSVVRVTGELFF.

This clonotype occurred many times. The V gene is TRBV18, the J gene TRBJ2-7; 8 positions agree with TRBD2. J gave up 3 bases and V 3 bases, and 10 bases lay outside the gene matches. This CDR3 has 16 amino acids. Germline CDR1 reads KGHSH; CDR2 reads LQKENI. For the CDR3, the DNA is TGTGCCAGCTCACCCACTAGCGGTGAAGGGTTCTACGAGCAGTACTTC. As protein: CASSPTSGEGFYEQYF.

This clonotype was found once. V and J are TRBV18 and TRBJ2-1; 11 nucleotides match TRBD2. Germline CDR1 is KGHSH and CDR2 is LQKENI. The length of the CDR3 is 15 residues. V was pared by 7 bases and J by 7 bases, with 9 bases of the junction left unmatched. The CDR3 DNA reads TGTGCCAGCTGGCTACTAGCGGGGGCCGGGAATGAGCAGTTCTTC. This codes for CASWLLAGAGNEQFF.

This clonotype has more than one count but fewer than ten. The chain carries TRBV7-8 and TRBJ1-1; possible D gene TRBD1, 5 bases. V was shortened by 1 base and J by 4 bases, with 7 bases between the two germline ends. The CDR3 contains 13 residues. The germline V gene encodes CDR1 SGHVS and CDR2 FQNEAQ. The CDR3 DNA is TGTGCCAGCAGCTTAGGGGACCCCACTGAAGCTTTCTTT. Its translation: CASSLGDPTEAFF.

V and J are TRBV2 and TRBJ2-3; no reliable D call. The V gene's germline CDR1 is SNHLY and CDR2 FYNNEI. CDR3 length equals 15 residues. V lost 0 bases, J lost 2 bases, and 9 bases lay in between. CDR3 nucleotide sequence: TGTGCCAGCAGTGAAGCTGGGTTGGCCACAGATACGCAGTATTTT. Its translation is CASSEAGLATDTQYF.

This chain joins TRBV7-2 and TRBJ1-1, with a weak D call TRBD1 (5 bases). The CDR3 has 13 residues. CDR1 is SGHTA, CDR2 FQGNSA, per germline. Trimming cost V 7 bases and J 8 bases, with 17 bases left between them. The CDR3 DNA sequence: TGTGCCAGCACCCACCGTCCGGGGGGGGAAGCTTTCTTT. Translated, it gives CASTHRPGGEAFF.

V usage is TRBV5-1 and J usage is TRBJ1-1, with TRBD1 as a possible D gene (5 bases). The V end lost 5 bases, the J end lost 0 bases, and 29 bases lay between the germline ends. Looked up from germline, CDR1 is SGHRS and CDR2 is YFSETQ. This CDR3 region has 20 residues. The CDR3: CASSLSVWGVKEVLNTEAFF. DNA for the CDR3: TGCGCCAGCAGTCTATCGGTATGGGGGGTTAAAGAGGTCTTGAACACTGAAGCTTTCTTT.

The CDR3 spells CASSLDQGTLQYF. DNA of the CDR3: TGTGCCAGCAGTTTAGATCAAGGGACCCTTCAGTACTTC. The chain joins TRBV27 to TRBJ2-4; TRBD1 or TRBD2 may be the D gene (5 bases each). V was clipped by 2 bases and J by 11 bases, with 13 bases between them. The CDR3 has 13 amino acids. CDR1 MNHEY and CDR2 SMNVEV come from the germline V gene (reference sequence).

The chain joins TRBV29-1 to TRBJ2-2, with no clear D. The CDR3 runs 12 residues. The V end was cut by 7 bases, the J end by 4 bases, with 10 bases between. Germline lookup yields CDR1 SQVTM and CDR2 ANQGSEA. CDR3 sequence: CSGGPTTGELFF. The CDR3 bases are TGCAGCGGTGGACCGACCACCGGGGAGCTGTTTTTT.

The CDR3 DNA follows: TGCAGTGCTCCCCGAGGGGGGGGCCGGGCAGAGACCCAGTACTTC. This encodes CSAPRGGGRAETQYF. This chain joins TRBV20-1 and TRBJ2-5; weak D call: TRBD2 (7 bases). The germline gives CDR1 DFQATT, CDR2 SNEGSKA (reference sequence). Trimming removed 5 bases at V and 4 bases at J, with 20 bases between. The CDR3 sequence is 15 residues long.

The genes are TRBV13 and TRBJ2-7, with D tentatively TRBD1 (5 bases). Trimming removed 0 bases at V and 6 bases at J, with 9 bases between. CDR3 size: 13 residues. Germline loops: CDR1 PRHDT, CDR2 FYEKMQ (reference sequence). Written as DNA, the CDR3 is TGTGCCAGCAGCTTAGGTCAGGGCGGCGAGCAGTACGTC. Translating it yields CASSLGQGGEQYV.

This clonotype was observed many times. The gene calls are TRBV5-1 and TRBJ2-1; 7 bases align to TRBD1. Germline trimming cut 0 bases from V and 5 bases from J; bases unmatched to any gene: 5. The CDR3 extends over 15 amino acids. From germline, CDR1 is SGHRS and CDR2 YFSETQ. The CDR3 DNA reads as TGCGCCAGCAGCTTGGAGGGACAGCCTCACAATGAGCAGTTCTTC. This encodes CASSLEGQPHNEQFF.

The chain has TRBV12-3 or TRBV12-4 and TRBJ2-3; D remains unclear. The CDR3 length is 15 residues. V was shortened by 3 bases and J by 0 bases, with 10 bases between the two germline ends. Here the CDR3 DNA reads TGTGCCAGCAGTTTCGAAGGGCTCAGCACAGATACGCAGTATTTT. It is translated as CASSFEGLSTDTQYF.

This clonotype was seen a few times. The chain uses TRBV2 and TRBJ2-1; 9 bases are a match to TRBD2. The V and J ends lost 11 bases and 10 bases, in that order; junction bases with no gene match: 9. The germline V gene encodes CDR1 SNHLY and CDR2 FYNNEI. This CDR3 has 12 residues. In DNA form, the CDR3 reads TGTGCCGAGGGGACTAGCTTGGGCGAGCAGTTCTTC. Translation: CAEGTSLGEQFF.

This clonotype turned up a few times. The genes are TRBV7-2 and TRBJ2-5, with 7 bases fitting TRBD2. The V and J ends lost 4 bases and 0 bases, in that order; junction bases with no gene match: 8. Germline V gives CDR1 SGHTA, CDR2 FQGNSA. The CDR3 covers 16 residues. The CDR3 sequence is CASSSMGGYNQETQYF. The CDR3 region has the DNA TGTGCCAGCAGCTCCATGGGGGGGTATAACCAAGAGACCCAGTACTTC. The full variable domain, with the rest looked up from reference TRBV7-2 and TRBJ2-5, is GAGVSQSPSNKVTEKGKDVELRCDPISGHTALYWYRQSLGQGLEFLIYFQGNSAPDKSGLPSDRFSAERTGGSVSTLTIQRTQQEDSAVYLCASSSMGGYNQETQYFGPGTRLLVL.

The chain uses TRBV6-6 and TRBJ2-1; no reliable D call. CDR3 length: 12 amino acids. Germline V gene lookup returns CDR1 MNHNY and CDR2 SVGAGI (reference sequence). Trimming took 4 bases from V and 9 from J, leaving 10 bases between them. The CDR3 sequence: CASSSDNPEQFF. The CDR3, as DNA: TGTGCCAGCAGTTCCGACAACCCTGAGCAGTTCTTC.

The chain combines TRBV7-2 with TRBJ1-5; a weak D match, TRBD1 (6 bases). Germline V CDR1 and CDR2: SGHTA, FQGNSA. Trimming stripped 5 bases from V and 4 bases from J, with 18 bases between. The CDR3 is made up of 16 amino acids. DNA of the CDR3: TGTGCCAGCAGCCAGGACAGTCGGAGGCCAAATCAGCCCCAGCATTTT. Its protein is CASSQDSRRPNQPQHF.

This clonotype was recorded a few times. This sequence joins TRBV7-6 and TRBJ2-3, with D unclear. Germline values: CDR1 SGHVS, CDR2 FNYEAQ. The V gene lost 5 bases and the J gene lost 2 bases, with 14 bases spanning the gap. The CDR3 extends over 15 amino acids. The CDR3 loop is CASSHGLVSTDTQYF. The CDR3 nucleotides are TGTGCCAGCAGCCATGGGTTGGTCTCCACAGATACGCAGTATTTT. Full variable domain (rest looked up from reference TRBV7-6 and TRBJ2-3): GAGVSQSPRYKVTKRGQDVALRCDPISGHVSLYWYRQALGQGPEFLTYFNYEAQQDKSGLPNDRFSAERPEGSISTLTIQRTEQRDSAMYRCASSHGLVSTDTQYFGPGTRLTVL.

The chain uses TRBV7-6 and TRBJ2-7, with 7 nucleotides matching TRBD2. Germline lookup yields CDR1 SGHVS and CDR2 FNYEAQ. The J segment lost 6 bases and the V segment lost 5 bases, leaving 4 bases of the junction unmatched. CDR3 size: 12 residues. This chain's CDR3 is CASSPSGAEQYF. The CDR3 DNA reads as TGTGCCAGCAGCCCCAGCGGGGCCGAGCAGTACTTC.

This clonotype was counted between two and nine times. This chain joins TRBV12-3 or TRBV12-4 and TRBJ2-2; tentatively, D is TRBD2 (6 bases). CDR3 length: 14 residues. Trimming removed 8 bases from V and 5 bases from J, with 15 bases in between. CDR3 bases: TGTGCCAGCGACCTCGGAGGGAAGACCGGGGAGCTGTTTTTT. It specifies CASDLGGKTGELFF.

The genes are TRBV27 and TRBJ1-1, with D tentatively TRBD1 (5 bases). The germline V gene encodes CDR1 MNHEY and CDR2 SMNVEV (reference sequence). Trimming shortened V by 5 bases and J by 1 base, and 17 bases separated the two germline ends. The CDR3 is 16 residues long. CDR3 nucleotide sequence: TGTGCCAGCAGTCCCTATTGGGGACCTACGAACACTGAAGCTTTCTTT. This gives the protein CASSPYWGPTNTEAFF.

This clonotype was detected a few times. The DNA of the CDR3 is TGTGCCAGCAGTGACCCACGGCCCTCCTACGAGCAGTACGTC. It translates to CASSDPRPSYEQYV. The chain has TRBV6-2 or TRBV6-3 and TRBJ2-7; D remains unclear. With 5 bases removed from V and 0 bases from J, the gap between germline ends came to 11 bases. The CDR3 is made up of 14 amino acids. The V gene's germline CDR1 is MNHEY and CDR2 SVGEGT.